A single sample is the source of the 31 T cell receptor beta chains below, sequenced in a study of blood T cells in healthy people across ages. PCR was performed a second time for roughly 7 to 11 cycles using a sample-barcoded 5' primer and a J-beta primer mix. TCRdb processed the 5' RACE reads anew with MiXCR; each CDR3 protein has one entry. The table has more than 650,000 distinct CDR3 sequences, 53% seen once. Sequences were obtained from blood. The receptors here all came from a man aged 80 or over in good health.

This chain joins TRBV4-2 and TRBJ2-7, with 9 bases that match TRBD1. Germline CDR1 is LGHNA and CDR2 is YNFKEQ. The length of the CDR3 is 16 residues. V lost 2 bases to trimming and J lost 5 bases; unmatched junction nucleotides: 10. The CDR3 loop is CASSQTYRDRADEQYF. In DNA, the CDR3 is TGTGCCAGCAGCCAAACCTACCGGGACAGGGCCGACGAGCAGTACTTC.

This clonotype has only a few counts. The chain carries TRBV20-1 and TRBJ1-2; 8 bases line up with TRBD1. Per the germline V gene, CDR1 is DFQATT and CDR2 is SNEGSKA (reference sequence). The CDR3 has 16 amino acids. Trimming took 3 bases from V and 4 from J; bases not matched to a gene: 13. DNA for the CDR3: TGCAGTGCTAGCCGCCGTACAGGGGGATTAGGCTATGGCTACACCTTC. It yields the protein CSASRRTGGLGYGYTF.

V and J are TRBV6-1 and TRBJ2-7; 12 bases align to TRBD2. CDR3 length: 15 residues. Trimming removed 7 bases from V and 3 bases from J; junction bases left unmatched: 7. Germline V gene lookup returns CDR1 MNHNS and CDR2 SASEGT. CDR3 nucleotides: TGTGCCAGCACCCCGACTAGCGGGAGTCTCTACGAGCAGTACTTC. Protein product: CASTPTSGSLYEQYF.

This clonotype was picked up a small number of times. The chain links TRBV10-3 to TRBJ1-2, with TRBD1 matching 8 bases. CDR1 ENHRY and CDR2 SYGVKD come from the germline V gene. This CDR3 region has 13 residues. Germline trimming cut 5 bases from V and 8 bases from J; bases unmatched to any gene: 7. The CDR3 coding sequence is TGTGCCATCAGTCGACAGGGGACAATCGGCTACACCTTC. It specifies CAISRQGTIGYTF.

This rearrangement joins TRBV18 to TRBJ2-4, with 7 bases that match TRBD1. V lost 5 bases, J lost 6 bases, and 19 bases stayed unmatched. The germline CDR1 and CDR2 sequences are KGHSH and LQKENI. The CDR3 runs to 18 residues. This chain's CDR3 is CASSTTYRGPSEANIQYF. The CDR3 nucleotides are TGTGCCAGCTCAACAACTTACAGGGGACCCTCGGAGGCAAACATTCAGTACTTC.

V usage is TRBV27 and J usage is TRBJ1-2, with 8 positions matching TRBD1. The CDR3 runs 13 residues. From germline, CDR1 is MNHEY and CDR2 SMNVEV (reference sequence). Unmatched junction bases numbered 9, after V lost 9 bases and J lost 6 bases. CDR3 loop: CASNRQGANGYTF. The CDR3 DNA sequence: TGTGCCAGTAATCGTCAGGGGGCTAATGGCTACACCTTC.

The chain has TRBV4-1 and TRBJ2-5, with TRBD1 matching over 8 bases. The J call may be in error: the DNA end matches TRBJ2-7 better. Germline V gives CDR1 MGHRA, CDR2 YSYEKL. This CDR3 is 16 amino acids long. CDR3 protein: CASSQARTGTSYEQYF. For the CDR3, the DNA is TGCGCCAGCAGCCAAGCTCGGACAGGGACCTCCTACGAGCAGTACTTC.

The table lists this clonotype with a few counts. The gene calls are TRBV5-1 and TRBJ2-5; 7 nucleotides match TRBD2. The better agreement between TRBJ2-7 and the DNA end casts doubt on the J call. The CDR3 totals 16 residues. Germline CDR1 is SGHRS and CDR2 is YFSETQ. CDR3 sequence (DNA): TGCGCCAGCAGCCTCGAAGGGGCGGGAGTAGGCAACGAGCAGTACTTC. As protein: CASSLEGAGVGNEQYF.

There are a few counts of this clonotype. The chain is built from TRBV12-3 or TRBV12-4 and TRBJ2-5; 8 bases fit TRBD2. Trimming cost V 4 bases and J 2 bases; bases outside gene matches: 9. The CDR3 has 16 residues. CDR3 DNA: TGTGCCAGCAGTTCGACCGGGGGGGCTACTCAAGAGACCCAGTACTTC. Translated, it gives CASSSTGGATQETQYF.

This clonotype was observed once. The V call is TRBV2, the J call TRBJ2-1; D is perhaps TRBD1 or TRBD2 (5 bases each). CDR3 length: 13 amino acids. The germline gives CDR1 SNHLY, CDR2 FYNNEI. The V end lost 5 bases, the J end lost 10 bases, and 15 bases lay between the germline ends. Here the CDR3 DNA reads TGTGCCAGCAGTCGGACTCAAAAGGGGGAGCAGTTCTTC. Protein sequence: CASSRTQKGEQFF.

The V and J genes are TRBV10-3 and TRBJ2-1, with TRBD2 identical over 7 bases. TRBJ2-7 matches the DNA end more closely, so the J call is doubtful. Germline values: CDR1 ENHRY, CDR2 SYGVKD. The CDR3 runs to 13 residues. DNA for the CDR3: TGTGCCATCAGGGGGGAGGGAAAGTACGAGCAGTACTTC. Translation gives CAIRGEGKYEQYF.

The rearrangement uses TRBV11-2 and TRBJ2-7; D not resolved. Trimming shortened V by 5 bases and J by 2 bases, and 16 bases separated the two germline ends. CDR1 SGHAT and CDR2 FQNNGV come from the germline V gene. The CDR3 spans 15 residues. In nucleotides, the CDR3 is TGTGCCAGCAGCCCAAGAGGATCGCAGCCCTACGAGCAGTACTTC. Encoded protein: CASSPRGSQPYEQYF.

The chain combines TRBV20-1 with TRBJ2-3; D not resolved. The CDR3 has 12 residues. V lost 0 bases, J lost 8 bases, and 9 bases lay in between. Germline CDR1 DFQATT, CDR2 SNEGSKA (reference sequence). The chain's CDR3 is CSARELGSTQYF. The CDR3 bases are TGCAGTGCTAGAGAACTCGGTTCTACGCAGTATTTT.

The DNA of the CDR3 is TGTGCCAGCAGCTTGACAGAGACCTCCTACGAGCAGTACTTC. It yields the protein CASSLTETSYEQYF. The V gene is TRBV7-2, the J gene TRBJ2-7; TRBD1 might be the D (5 bases). V gave up 3 bases and J gave up 0 bases, with 9 bases separating them. This CDR3 has 14 residues. Germline V gives CDR1 SGHTA, CDR2 FQGNSA.

This sequence joins TRBV2 and TRBJ2-7; 9 bases agree with TRBD2. Judging by the DNA end, TRBJ2-5 fits better; the J call may be wrong. This CDR3 spans 14 amino acids. Germline-derived CDR1 and CDR2 are SNHLY and FYNNEI. The CDR3 loop reads CASSVGTSPGTQYF. CDR3 DNA sequence: TGTGCCAGCAGCGTGGGGACTAGCCCAGGGACCCAGTACTTC.

This clonotype has more than one count but fewer than ten. The V gene is TRBV7-2, the J gene TRBJ1-2; tentative D call: TRBD1 (5 bases). Between the trimmed V and J ends, which lost 5 bases and 6 bases, there was a span of 16 bases. Germline CDR1 SGHTA, CDR2 FQGNSA. The CDR3 runs to 14 residues. The CDR3 nucleotides are TGTGCCAGCAGCCCGACAACAGGACCCAATGGCTACACCTTC. Protein: CASSPTTGPNGYTF. The whole variable domain, filled in from reference TRBV7-2 and TRBJ1-2, reads GAGVSQSPSNKVTEKGKDVELRCDPISGHTALYWYRQSLGQGLEFLIYFQGNSAPDKSGLPSDRFSAERTGGSVSTLTIQRTQQEDSAVYLCASSPTTGPNGYTFGSGTRLTVV.

The CDR3 DNA reads as TGTGCCAGCAGCGTCCCGGGTGTGGAGACGCAGTATTTT. It yields the protein CASSVPGVETQYF. The V call is TRBV7-2, the J call TRBJ2-3; the D is unclear. Trimming left V 5 bases short and J 9 bases short, with 15 bases between. The CDR3 loop spans 13 amino acids. CDR1 is SGHTA and CDR2 is FQGNSA in the germline V gene.

This clonotype was found a few times. V gene TRBV10-3 combines with J gene TRBJ2-5; tentatively, D is TRBD1 (7 bases). The V and J ends lost 6 bases and 2 bases respectively, with 19 bases between them. The CDR3 loop spans 16 amino acids. The germline gives CDR1 ENHRY, CDR2 SYGVKD. The CDR3 region is CAISEGGQRVQETQYF. CDR3 DNA: TGTGCCATCAGCGAGGGGGGACAGCGGGTTCAAGAGACCCAGTACTTC.

This chain connects TRBV7-2 to TRBJ2-1; 12 nucleotides line up with TRBD2. Germline V lookup: CDR1 SGHTA, CDR2 FQGNSA. This CDR3 has 15 amino acids. The ends lost 6 bases at V and 8 bases at J; junction bases unmatched: 8. The DNA of the CDR3 is TGTGCCAGCAGTCGGACTAGCGGGAAATACGATGAGCAGTTCTTC. Translated: CASSRTSGKYDEQFF.

In its sample, this clonotype was seen a few times. This chain connects TRBV2 to TRBJ1-2; 8 bases map to TRBD1. Per germline, CDR1 SNHLY and CDR2 FYNNEI. Trimming took 6 bases from V and 4 from J; bases not matched to a gene: 4. The CDR3 totals 13 residues. The CDR3 region is CASRGQVAYGYTF. CDR3 sequence (DNA): TGTGCCAGCAGGGGACAGGTTGCCTATGGCTACACCTTC.

The chain employs TRBV6-2 or TRBV6-3 and TRBJ1-5; D uncertain. Germline values: CDR1 MNHEY, CDR2 SVGEGT. This CDR3 has 15 residues. The V end was cut by 5 bases, the J end by 0 bases, with 11 bases between. CDR3 DNA sequence: TGTGCCAGCAGTCCGGGAGCGGTTAGCAATCAGCCCCAGCATTTT. It translates to CASSPGAVSNQPQHF.

This clonotype appeared a single time. The genes are TRBV9 and TRBJ2-7; 7 nucleotides match TRBD1. CDR1 is SGDLS, CDR2 YYNGEE, per germline. V lost 0 bases, J lost 7 bases, and 13 bases stayed unmatched. CDR3 size: 16 residues. CDR3 DNA sequence: TGTGCCAGCAGCGTAGGACAGGGCCTTGGGTTCAATGAGCAGTACTTC. As protein: CASSVGQGLGFNEQYF.

The CDR3 region has the DNA TGCGCCAGCAGCCAAGGTCTCCTACAAGAGACCCAGTACTTC. This sequence encodes CASSQGLLQETQYF. V is TRBV4-1 and J is TRBJ2-5; D remains unclear. V was clipped by 1 base and J by 2 bases, with 8 bases between them. The CDR3 totals 14 residues. Germline lookup yields CDR1 MGHRA and CDR2 YSYEKL.

The genes are TRBV27 and TRBJ1-2; D is ambiguous. Germline lookup yields CDR1 MNHEY and CDR2 SMNVEV (reference sequence). Trimming left V 1 base short and J 0 bases short, with 9 bases between. The CDR3 runs to 15 residues. CDR3 amino acids: CASSLLPLPNYGYTF. CDR3 DNA: TGTGCCAGCAGTTTATTGCCGCTCCCTAACTATGGCTACACCTTC.

The V and J genes are TRBV27 and TRBJ2-2, with 8 bases fitting TRBD1. CDR1 and CDR2 (germline): MNHEY, SMNVEV (reference sequence). The CDR3 covers 15 residues. V lost 7 bases, J lost 5 bases, and 9 bases stayed unmatched. CDR3: CASTLRTGTTGELFF. In DNA form, the CDR3 reads TGTGCCAGCACCCTTCGGACAGGGACAACCGGGGAGCTGTTTTTT.

This clonotype was detected only once. This rearrangement joins TRBV28 to TRBJ1-2, with 7 bases matching TRBD1. The V segment lost 5 bases and the J segment 7 bases; nucleotides outside the gene matches: 4. The germline gives CDR1 MDHEN, CDR2 SYDVKM. The CDR3 totals 12 residues. DNA for the CDR3: TGTGCCAGCAGTACGGGACAGTTTGGCTACACCTTC. Protein product: CASSTGQFGYTF.

This clonotype was counted between two and nine times. The chain is built from TRBV27 and TRBJ2-5, with 12 bases lining up with TRBD1. The trim removed 5 bases at V and 11 bases at J, leaving 15 bases unmatched. The length of the CDR3 is 16 residues. Germline V lookup: CDR1 MNHEY, CDR2 SMNVEV (reference sequence). The CDR3 DNA is TGTGCCAGCAGTGCATACGCCGGGACAGGGGGCGTTGGGCAGTACTTC. It specifies CASSAYAGTGGVGQYF.

This clonotype was observed at least ten times. The chain carries TRBV7-9 and TRBJ2-1; 7 bases are a match to TRBD2. Unmatched junction bases numbered 10, after V lost 5 bases and J lost 6 bases. CDR1 is SEHNR and CDR2 is FQNEAQ in the germline V gene (reference sequence). This CDR3 comprises 15 residues. CDR3 region: CASSLNRGERNEQFF. CDR3 nucleotides: TGTGCCAGCAGCCTAAACCGGGGGGAGCGCAATGAGCAGTTCTTC.

V and J are TRBV7-6 and TRBJ2-7; no definite D call. From germline, CDR1 is SGHVS and CDR2 FNYEAQ. Trimming pared 0 bases from V and 1 base from J, leaving 10 bases between. The CDR3 extends over 15 amino acids. DNA of the CDR3: TGTGCCAGCAGCTTAGCAGGGCCCCTATCCTACGAGCAGTACTTC. Amino acids: CASSLAGPLSYEQYF.

This clonotype was found a few times. J is TRBJ1-5 and V is TRBV7-2, with D maybe TRBD1 (6 bases). This CDR3 contains 16 residues. Germline V lookup: CDR1 SGHTA, CDR2 FQGNSA. V lost 5 bases, J lost 2 bases, and 16 bases lay in between. In DNA form, the CDR3 reads TGTGCCAGCAGCCTACAGGGACCGGCGGGCAATCAGCCCCAGCATTTT. Translating gives CASSLQGPAGNQPQHF.

The V gene is TRBV2, the J gene TRBJ2-3; TRBD2 agrees at 11 bases. The V gene end was trimmed by 6 bases and the J gene end by 14 bases; junction bases not matched to a gene: 40. CDR1 and CDR2 from the germline V gene are SNHLY and FYNNEI. This CDR3 is built from 23 residues. CDR3: CASSLRGGPGTSGREFLDRYAYF. The CDR3 DNA reads TGTGCCAGCAGCCTCCGAGGAGGTCCCGGGACTAGCGGTCGGGAATTTCTAGACAGATACGCGTATTTT.